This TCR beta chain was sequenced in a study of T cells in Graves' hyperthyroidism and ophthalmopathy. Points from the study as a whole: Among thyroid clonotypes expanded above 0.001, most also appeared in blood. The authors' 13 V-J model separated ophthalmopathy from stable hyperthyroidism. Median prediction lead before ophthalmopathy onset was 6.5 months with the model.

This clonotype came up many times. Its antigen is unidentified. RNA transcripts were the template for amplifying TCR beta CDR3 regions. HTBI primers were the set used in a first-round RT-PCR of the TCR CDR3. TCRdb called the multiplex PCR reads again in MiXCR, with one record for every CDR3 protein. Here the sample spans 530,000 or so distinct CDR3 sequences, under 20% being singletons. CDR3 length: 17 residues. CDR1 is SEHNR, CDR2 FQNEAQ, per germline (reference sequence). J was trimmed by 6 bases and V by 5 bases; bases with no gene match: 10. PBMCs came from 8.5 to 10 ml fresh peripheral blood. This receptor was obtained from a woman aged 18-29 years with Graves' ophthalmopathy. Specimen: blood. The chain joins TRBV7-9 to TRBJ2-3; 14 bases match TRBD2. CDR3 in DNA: TGTGCCAGCAGCACCTCCTTGACTAGCGGGAGGGGGGATACGCAGTATTTT. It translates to CASSTSLTSGRGDTQYF.